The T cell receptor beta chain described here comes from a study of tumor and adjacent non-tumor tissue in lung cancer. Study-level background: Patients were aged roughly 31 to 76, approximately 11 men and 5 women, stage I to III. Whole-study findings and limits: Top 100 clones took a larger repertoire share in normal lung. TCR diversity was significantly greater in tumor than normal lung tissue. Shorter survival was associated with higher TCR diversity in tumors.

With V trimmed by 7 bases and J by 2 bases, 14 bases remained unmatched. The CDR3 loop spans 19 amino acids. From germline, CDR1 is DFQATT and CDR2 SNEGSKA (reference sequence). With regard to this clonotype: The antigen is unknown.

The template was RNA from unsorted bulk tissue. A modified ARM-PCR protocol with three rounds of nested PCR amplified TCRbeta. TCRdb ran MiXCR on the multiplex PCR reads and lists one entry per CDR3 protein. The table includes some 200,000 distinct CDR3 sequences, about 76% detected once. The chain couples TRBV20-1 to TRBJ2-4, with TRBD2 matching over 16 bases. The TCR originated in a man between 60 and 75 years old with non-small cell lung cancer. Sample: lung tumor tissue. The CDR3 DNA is TGCAGTGTGGCTACGGGACTAGCGGGGGGGCCGCGACCCAAAAACATTCAGTACTTC. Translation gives CSVATGLAGGPRPKNIQYF.